This entry lists 14 T cell receptor beta chains sequenced from one sample in a study of blood T cell repertoires in COVID-19. Only in-frame clones appear in the TCRdb table, and some are missing; sequencing was by immunoSEQ multiplex PCR. The table lists about 230,000 clones, 81% of them singletons. The sample was peripheral blood. The source of these receptors is a woman of 80 years or more with COVID-19, enrolled during active disease.

The rearrangement uses TRBV7-6 and TRBJ1-5, with 9 bases that match TRBD1. CDR3 length: 13 amino acids. In germline, CDR1 is SGHVS, CDR2 FNYEAQ. The trim removed 9 bases at V and 4 bases at J, leaving 4 bases unmatched. CDR3 sequence reads: CARPGQGNQPQHF. In DNA form, the CDR3 reads TGTGCCAGACCGGGACAGGGAAATCAGCCCCAGCATTTT.

In its sample, this clone was seen once. The genes are TRBV19 and TRBJ1-2, with 7 bases lining up with TRBD1. Trimming at V came to 1 base and at J to 4 bases, leaving 6 bases not matched to a gene. CDR3 size: 15 residues. Germline V gives CDR1 LNHDA, CDR2 SQIVND (reference sequence). This CDR3 reads CASSIGDSLGYGYTF. The DNA for the CDR3 is TGTGCCAGTAGTATAGGGGACAGCCTGGGCTATGGCTACACCTTC.

V and J are TRBV4-1 and TRBJ1-2; D gene unclear. CDR3 length equals 15 residues. Germline lookup yields CDR1 MGHRA and CDR2 YSYEKL. Trimming removed 1 base at V and 2 bases at J, with 11 bases between. The CDR3 DNA is TGCGCCAGCAGCCAAGGACTAATAGGGAACTATGGCTACACCTTC. Protein sequence: CASSQGLIGNYGYTF.

The chain combines TRBV3-1 (or the pseudogene TRBV3-2) with TRBJ2-3, with 12 bases matching TRBD2. CDR1 is LGHDT, CDR2 YNNKEL, per germline (reference sequence). Trimming removed 4 bases from V and 8 bases from J; junction bases left unmatched: 16. The CDR3 sequence is 18 residues long. As DNA, the CDR3 is TGTGCCAGCAGCCCTCCGTTCCTAGCGGGAGGGCTACTGGGTACGCAGTATTTT. Its translation: CASSPPFLAGGLLGTQYF.

The V gene is TRBV27, the J gene TRBJ2-3, with a weak D call TRBD2 (5 bases). The length of the CDR3 is 15 residues. Per the germline V gene, CDR1 is MNHEY and CDR2 is SMNVEV (reference sequence). V lost 2 bases to trimming and J lost 4 bases, with 13 bases between them. The CDR3 DNA is TGTGCCAGCAGTTTAGAGGGCCGAGGCTCAGATACGCAGTATTTT. Translated: CASSLEGRGSDTQYF.

This clone has just one count. The chain joins TRBV6-5 to TRBJ2-5; D perhaps matches TRBD2 (5 bases). V was cut by 5 bases and J by 1 base, with 5 bases left in between. CDR1 is MNHEY, CDR2 SVGAGI, per germline. The CDR3 consists of 12 residues. CDR3 protein: CASSRGQETQYF. The CDR3 DNA is TGTGCCAGCAGTCGGGGCCAAGAGACCCAGTACTTC.

CDR3 nucleotides: TGTGCCAGCAGCTTGGAATCGGACAGGTCCTACGAGCAGTACTTC. Protein: CASSLESDRSYEQYF. V usage is TRBV7-8 and J usage is TRBJ2-7; the match to TRBD1 covers 7 bases. The CDR3 length is 15 residues. CDR1 and CDR2 (germline): SGHVS, FQNEAQ. The J segment lost 1 base and the V segment lost 3 bases, leaving 6 bases of the junction unmatched.

Turning to this clone: This sample also contains other DNA sequences that code for the same CDR3. The chain has TRBV5-4 and TRBJ1-1; the D is unclear. CDR1 is SGHNT, CDR2 YYREEE, per germline (reference sequence). The CDR3 consists of 15 residues. The ends were cut back, 1 base at V and 0 bases at J, with 10 bases in the middle. This CDR3 is CASSLTGRMNTEAFF. DNA of the CDR3: TGTGCCAGCAGCTTGACGGGAAGAATGAACACTGAAGCTTTCTTT.

This clone was found a few times. The chain couples TRBV18 to TRBJ1-1, with 7 nucleotides matching TRBD1. The CDR3 loop spans 13 amino acids. After removal of 3 bases from V and 6 bases from J, the junction contained 4 bases not matched to a gene. Per germline, CDR1 KGHSH and CDR2 LQKENI. CDR3 residues: CASSPGQVPEAFF. The DNA for the CDR3 is TGTGCCAGCTCACCTGGACAGGTACCTGAAGCTTTCTTT.

The V gene is TRBV19, the J gene TRBJ2-7, with D perhaps matching TRBD1 (6 bases). CDR1 is LNHDA, CDR2 SQIVND, per germline (reference sequence). The V end lost 3 bases, the J end lost 3 bases, and 15 bases lay between the germline ends. The CDR3 totals 15 residues. The CDR3 is CASSIAGVGIYEQYF. The CDR3 nucleotides read TGTGCCAGTAGTATCGCAGGGGTTGGGATCTACGAGCAGTACTTC.

The chain couples TRBV10-3 to TRBJ2-7; 9 bases are shared with TRBD2. The CDR3 spans 14 residues. In germline, CDR1 is ENHRY, CDR2 SYGVKD. Trimming took 9 bases from V and 6 from J; bases not matched to a gene: 12. The CDR3 nucleotides read TGTGCCATTAAAGCGGGAGGTAATCTCTTCGAGCAGTACTTC. Amino acid sequence: CAIKAGGNLFEQYF.

V and J are TRBV6-2 or TRBV6-3 and TRBJ1-1; D is unresolved. The V end was cut by 0 bases, the J end by 7 bases, with 18 bases between. There are 16 residues in the CDR3. Germline V gene data show CDR1 as MNHEY and CDR2 as SVGEGT. The CDR3: CASSYSLRAKRDEAFF. The DNA of the CDR3 is TGTGCCAGCAGTTACTCTTTGCGCGCTAAAAGAGATGAAGCTTTCTTT.

The chain has TRBV7-2 and TRBJ1-1; 7 bases match TRBD1. CDR3 length equals 12 residues. Germline lookup yields CDR1 SGHTA and CDR2 FQGNSA. The V and J ends lost 1 base and 10 bases, in that order; junction bases with no gene match: 3. CDR3 in DNA: TGTGCCAGCAGCTTAGGACAGGGCCCAGCTTTCTTT. It yields the protein CASSLGQGPAFF.

The J gene is TRBJ1-4, the V gene TRBV5-3; weak D call: TRBD1 (5 bases). TRBV5-3 is an open reading frame whose function is uncertain. V was clipped by 4 bases and J by 10 bases, with 17 bases between them. The CDR3 spans 14 residues. As DNA, the CDR3 is TGTGCCAGAAGCACGGGACCCAACGGGGGAAAACTGTTTTTT. Its translation: CARSTGPNGGKLFF.